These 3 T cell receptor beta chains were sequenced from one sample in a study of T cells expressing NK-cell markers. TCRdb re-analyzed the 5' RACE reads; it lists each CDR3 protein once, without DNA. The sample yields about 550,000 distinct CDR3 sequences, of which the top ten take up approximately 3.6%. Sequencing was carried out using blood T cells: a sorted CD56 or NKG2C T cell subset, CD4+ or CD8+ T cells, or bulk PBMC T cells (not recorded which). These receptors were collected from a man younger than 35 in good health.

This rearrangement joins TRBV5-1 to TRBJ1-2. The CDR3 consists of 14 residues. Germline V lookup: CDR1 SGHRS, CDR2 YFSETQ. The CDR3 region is CASSSYSANYGYTF.

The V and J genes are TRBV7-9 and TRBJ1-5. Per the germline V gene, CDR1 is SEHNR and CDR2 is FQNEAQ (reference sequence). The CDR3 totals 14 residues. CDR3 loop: CASSSPAINQPQHF.

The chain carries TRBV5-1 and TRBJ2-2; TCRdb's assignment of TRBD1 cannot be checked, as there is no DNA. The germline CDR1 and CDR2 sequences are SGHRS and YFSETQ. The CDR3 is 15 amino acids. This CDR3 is CASNPLGANTGELFF.